What follows is one T cell receptor (beta chain) and its context. Its antigen is not known. The sample is drawn from a study of beta chain features in type 1 diabetes. The authors reverse transcribed all of the isolated RNA, so sequencing captured expressed TCRB transcripts. Libraries were prepared by immunoSEQ multiplex PCR; TCRdb keeps only in-frame clonotypes and omits some of them. In the table there are approximately 170,000 clones, 7.5% to 8.5% of which are singletons. Overall study results and limits: For Type 1 diabetes patients, all four CD4+ subsets carried TCRB CDR3s that were moderately but significantly shorter. Patients' naive, central memory and regulatory TCRB repertoires appeared more alike than those of healthy donors.

Trimming took 8 bases from V and 3 from J; bases not matched to a gene: 5. CDR1 and CDR2 (germline): ENHRY, SYGVKD. The CDR3 has 13 residues. Sample: central memory CD4+ T cells from blood. The chain couples TRBV10-3 to TRBJ2-5; the match to TRBD1 covers 8 bases. This receptor was identified in a man aged 18 to 30 with type 1 diabetes. The CDR3 DNA sequence: TGTGCCATCGGGGCGGACAGGGAAGAGACCCAGTACTTC. Translated: CAIGADREETQYF.